These 2 T cell receptor beta chains were sequenced from one sample in a study of T cells after yellow fever vaccination. Each CDR3 protein is one row after TCRdb ran MiXCR on the 5' RACE reads. The sample carries hundreds of thousands of distinct CDR3 sequences, about 10% recorded once. The starting material was CD4+ T cells sorted from PBMCs, obtained 5 days after the yellow fever booster vaccination. The origin of the receptors is a man between 18 and 29 years old who received the YFV17D yellow fever vaccine.

This clonotype was observed a few times. This chain's CDR3 is CASSYGGRNTGELFF. CDR3 coding DNA: TGTGCCAGCAGTTACGGCGGCAGGAACACCGGGGAGCTGTTTTTT. The chain combines TRBV6-2 or TRBV6-3 with TRBJ2-2; D not resolved. With 2 bases removed from V and 1 base from J, the gap between germline ends came to 8 bases. Germline CDR1 MNHEY, CDR2 SVGEGT. The CDR3 is 15 amino acids.

V and J are TRBV7-9 and TRBJ2-1, with a possible D match to TRBD2 (5 bases). V dropped 4 bases and J dropped 6 bases, with 7 bases sitting between them. This CDR3 spans 12 amino acids. Germline V gene data show CDR1 as SEHNR and CDR2 as FQNEAQ (reference sequence). CDR3 sequence: CASSSGVNEQFF. DNA of the CDR3: TGTGCCAGCAGCTCCGGGGTCAATGAGCAGTTCTTC.